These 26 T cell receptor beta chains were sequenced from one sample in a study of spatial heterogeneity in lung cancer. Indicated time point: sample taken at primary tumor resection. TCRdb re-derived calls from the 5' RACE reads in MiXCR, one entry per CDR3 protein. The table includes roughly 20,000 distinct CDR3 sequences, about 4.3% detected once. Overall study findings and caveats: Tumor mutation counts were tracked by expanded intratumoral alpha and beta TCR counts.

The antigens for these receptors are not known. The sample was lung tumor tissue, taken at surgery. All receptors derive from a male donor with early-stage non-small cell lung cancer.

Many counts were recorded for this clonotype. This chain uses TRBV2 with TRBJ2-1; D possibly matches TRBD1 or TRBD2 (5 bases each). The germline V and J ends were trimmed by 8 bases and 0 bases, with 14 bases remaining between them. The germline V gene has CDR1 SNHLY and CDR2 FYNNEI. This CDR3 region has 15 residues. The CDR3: CASGGLTSSYNEQFF. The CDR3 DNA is TGTGCCAGCGGGGGATTGACGAGCTCCTACAATGAGCAGTTCTTC.

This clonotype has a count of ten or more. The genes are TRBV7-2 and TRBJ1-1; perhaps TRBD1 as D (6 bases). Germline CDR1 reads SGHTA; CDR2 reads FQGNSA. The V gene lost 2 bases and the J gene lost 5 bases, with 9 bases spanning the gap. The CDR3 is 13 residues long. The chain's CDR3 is CASSLQGMTEAFF. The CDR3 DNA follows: TGTGCCAGCAGCTTACAGGGGATGACTGAAGCTTTCTTT.

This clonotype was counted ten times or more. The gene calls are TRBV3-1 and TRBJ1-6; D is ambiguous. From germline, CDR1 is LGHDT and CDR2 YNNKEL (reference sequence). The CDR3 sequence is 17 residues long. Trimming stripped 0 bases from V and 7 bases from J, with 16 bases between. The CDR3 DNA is TGTGCCAGCAGCCAAGAATGGTACCTGGAAAAAAATTCACCCCTCCACTTT. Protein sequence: CASSQEWYLEKNSPLHF.

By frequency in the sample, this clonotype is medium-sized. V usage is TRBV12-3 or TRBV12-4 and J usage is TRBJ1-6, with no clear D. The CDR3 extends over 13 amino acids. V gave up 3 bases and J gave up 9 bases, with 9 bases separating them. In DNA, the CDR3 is TGTGCCAGCAGTTTGGACCATCGTTCACCCCTCCACTTT. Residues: CASSLDHRSPLHF.

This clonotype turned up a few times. CDR3 DNA: TGCAGTGCGCCGGACGTCTACGAGCAGTACTTC. This codes for CSAPDVYEQYF. The rearrangement joins TRBV20-1 to TRBJ2-7; D gene uncertain. Trimming stripped 6 bases from V and 3 bases from J, with 9 bases between. Germline V gene data show CDR1 as DFQATT and CDR2 as SNEGSKA (reference sequence). The CDR3 is made up of 11 amino acids.

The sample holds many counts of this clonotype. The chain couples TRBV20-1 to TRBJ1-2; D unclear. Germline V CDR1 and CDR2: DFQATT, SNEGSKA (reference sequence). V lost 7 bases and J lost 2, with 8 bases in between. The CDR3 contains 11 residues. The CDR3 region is CSGVTNYGYTF. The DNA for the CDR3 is TGCAGTGGCGTCACCAACTATGGCTACACCTTC.

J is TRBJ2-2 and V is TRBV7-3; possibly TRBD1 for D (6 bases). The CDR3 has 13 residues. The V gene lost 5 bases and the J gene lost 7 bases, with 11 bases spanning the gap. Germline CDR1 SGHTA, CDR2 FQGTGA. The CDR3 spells CASSPGAYGELFF. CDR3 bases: TGTGCCAGCAGCCCAGGGGCTTACGGGGAGCTGTTTTTT.

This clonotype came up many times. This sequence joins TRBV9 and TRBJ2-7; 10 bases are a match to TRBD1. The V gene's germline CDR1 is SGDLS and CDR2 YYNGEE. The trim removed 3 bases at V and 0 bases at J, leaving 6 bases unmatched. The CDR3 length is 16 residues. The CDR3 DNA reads TGTGCCAGCAGCGAAGGGACAGGGGCGAGCTCCTACGAGCAGTACTTC. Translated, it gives CASSEGTGASSYEQYF. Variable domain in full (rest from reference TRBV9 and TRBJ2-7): DSGVTQTPKHLITATGQRVTLRCSPRSGDLSVYWYQQSLDQGLQFLIQYYNGEERAKGNILERFSAQQFPDLHSELNLSSLELGDSALYFCASSEGTGASSYEQYFGPGTRLTVT.

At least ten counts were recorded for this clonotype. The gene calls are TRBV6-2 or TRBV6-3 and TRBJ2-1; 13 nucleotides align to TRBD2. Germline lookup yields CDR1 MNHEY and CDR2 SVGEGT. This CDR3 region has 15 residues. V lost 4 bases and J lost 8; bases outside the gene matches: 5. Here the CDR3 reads CASSFRLAGGHEQFF. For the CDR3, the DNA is TGTGCCAGCAGTTTCCGACTAGCGGGGGGTCATGAGCAGTTCTTC.

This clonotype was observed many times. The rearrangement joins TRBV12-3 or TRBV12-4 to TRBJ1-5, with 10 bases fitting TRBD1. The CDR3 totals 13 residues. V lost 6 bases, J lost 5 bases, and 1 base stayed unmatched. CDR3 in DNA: TGTGCCAGCAGGACAGGGGGCGATCAGCCCCAGCATTTT. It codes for CASRTGGDQPQHF.

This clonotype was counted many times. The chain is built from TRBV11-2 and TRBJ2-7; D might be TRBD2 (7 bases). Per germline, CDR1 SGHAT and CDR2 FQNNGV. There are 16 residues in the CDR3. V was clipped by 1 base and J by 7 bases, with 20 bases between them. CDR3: CASSLAGGSPRGEQYF. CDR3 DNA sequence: TGTGCCAGCAGCTTAGCTGGCGGGAGCCCTAGGGGGGAGCAGTACTTC.

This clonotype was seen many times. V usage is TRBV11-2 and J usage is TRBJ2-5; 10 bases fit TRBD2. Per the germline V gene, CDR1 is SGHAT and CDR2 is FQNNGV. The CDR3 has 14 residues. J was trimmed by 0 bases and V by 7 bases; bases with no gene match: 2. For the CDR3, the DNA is TGTGCCAGCAAAGCGGGGGGGTACCAAGAGACCCAGTACTTC. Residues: CASKAGGYQETQYF.

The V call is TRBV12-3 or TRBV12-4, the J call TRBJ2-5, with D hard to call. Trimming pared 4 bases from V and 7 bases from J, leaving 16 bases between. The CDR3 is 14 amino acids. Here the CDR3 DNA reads TGTGCCAGCAGTTCCCTGGACCGCCGGTGGACCCAGTACTTC. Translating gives CASSSLDRRWTQYF.

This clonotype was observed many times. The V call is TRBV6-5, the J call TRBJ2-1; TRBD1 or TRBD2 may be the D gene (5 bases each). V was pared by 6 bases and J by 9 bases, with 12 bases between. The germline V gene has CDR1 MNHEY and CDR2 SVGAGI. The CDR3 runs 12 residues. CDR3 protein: CASSLLGGEQFF. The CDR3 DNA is TGTGCCAGCAGCCTACTTGGGGGTGAGCAGTTCTTC.

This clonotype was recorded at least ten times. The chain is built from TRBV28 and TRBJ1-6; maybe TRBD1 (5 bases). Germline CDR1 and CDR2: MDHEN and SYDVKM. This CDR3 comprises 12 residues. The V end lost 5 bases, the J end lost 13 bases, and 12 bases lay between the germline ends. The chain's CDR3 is CASSLPRGPLHF. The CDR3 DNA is TGTGCCAGCAGTCTACCTAGGGGCCCCCTCCACTTT.

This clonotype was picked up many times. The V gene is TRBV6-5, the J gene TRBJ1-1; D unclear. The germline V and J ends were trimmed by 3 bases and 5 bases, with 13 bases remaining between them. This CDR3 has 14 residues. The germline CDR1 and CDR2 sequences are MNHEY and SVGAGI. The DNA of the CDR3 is TGTGCCAGCAGTTATGGAGGACTGGGAACTGAAGCTTTCTTT. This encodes CASSYGGLGTEAFF.

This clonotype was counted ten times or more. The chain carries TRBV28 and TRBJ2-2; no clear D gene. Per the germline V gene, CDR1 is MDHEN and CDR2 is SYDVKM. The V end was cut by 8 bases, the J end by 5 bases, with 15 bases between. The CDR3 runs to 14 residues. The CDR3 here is CASDPGLGTGELFF. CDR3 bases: TGTGCCAGCGATCCGGGCCTGGGGACCGGGGAGCTGTTTTTT.

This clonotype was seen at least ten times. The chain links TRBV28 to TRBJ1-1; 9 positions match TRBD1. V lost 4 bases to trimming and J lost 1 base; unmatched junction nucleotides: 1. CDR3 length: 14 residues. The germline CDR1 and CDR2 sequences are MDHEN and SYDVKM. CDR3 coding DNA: TGTGCCAGCAGTTCGGACAGGGGGAACACTGAAGCTTTCTTT. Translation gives CASSSDRGNTEAFF.

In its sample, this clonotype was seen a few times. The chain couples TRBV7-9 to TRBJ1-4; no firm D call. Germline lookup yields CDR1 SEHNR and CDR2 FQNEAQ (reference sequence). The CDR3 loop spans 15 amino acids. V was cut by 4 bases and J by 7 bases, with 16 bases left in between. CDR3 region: CASSSSGRNGEKLFF. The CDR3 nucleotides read TGTGCCAGCAGCTCCTCTGGCAGAAATGGTGAAAAACTGTTTTTT.

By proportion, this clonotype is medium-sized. CDR3 sequence (DNA): TGTGCCACCAGCAGAGATACCATTCCTACTAGCGCAAAAGAGACCCAGTACTTC. Its translation is CATSRDTIPTSAKETQYF. The chain combines TRBV15 with TRBJ2-5; 7 bases align to TRBD2. The CDR3 runs 18 residues. CDR1 and CDR2 (germline): LNHNV, YYDKDF (reference sequence). V trimming: 0 bases; J trimming: 3 bases; junction bases outside the gene matches: 13.

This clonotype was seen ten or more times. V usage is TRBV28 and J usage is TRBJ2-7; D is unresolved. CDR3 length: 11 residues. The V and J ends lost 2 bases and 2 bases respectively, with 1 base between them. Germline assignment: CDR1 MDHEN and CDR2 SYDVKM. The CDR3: CASSLTYEQYF. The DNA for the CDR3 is TGTGCCAGCAGTTTAACCTACGAGCAGTACTTC.

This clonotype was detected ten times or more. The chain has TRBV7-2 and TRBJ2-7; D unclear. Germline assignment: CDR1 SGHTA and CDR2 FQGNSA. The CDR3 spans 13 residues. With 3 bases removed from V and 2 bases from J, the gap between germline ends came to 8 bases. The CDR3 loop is CASSFSGAYEQYF. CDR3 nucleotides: TGTGCCAGCAGCTTTTCAGGCGCCTACGAGCAGTACTTC.

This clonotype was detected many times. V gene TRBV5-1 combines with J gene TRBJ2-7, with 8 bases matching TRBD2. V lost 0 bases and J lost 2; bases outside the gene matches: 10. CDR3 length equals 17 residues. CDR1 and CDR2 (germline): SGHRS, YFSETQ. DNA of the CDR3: TGCGCCAGCAGCTTGGCTAGTTCCGCGGGAGGAACCTACGAGCAGTACTTC. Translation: CASSLASSAGGTYEQYF.

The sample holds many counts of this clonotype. The CDR3 coding sequence is TGTGCCAGCAGTGAAGGAGGCCCCCGGTCTGGGCAGTATTTT. It is translated as CASSEGGPRSGQYF. This chain uses TRBV2 with TRBJ2-3, with D hard to call. The germline V and J ends were trimmed by 1 base and 11 bases, with 16 bases remaining between them. Looked up from germline, CDR1 is SNHLY and CDR2 is FYNNEI. CDR3 length equals 14 residues.

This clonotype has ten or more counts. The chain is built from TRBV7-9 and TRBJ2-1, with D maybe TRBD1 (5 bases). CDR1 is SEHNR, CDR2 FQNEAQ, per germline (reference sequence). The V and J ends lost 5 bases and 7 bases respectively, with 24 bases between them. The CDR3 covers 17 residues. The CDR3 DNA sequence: TGTGCCAGCAGCCCAGGGCCCCGAGAGACGCGTGGGAATGAGCAGTTCTTC. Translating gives CASSPGPRETRGNEQFF. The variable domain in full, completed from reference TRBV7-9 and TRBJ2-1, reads DTGVSQNPRHKITKRGQNVTFRCDPISEHNRLYWYRQTLGQGPEFLTYFQNEAQLEKSRLLSDRFSAERPKGSFSTLEIQRTEQGDSAMYLCASSPGPRETRGNEQFFGPGTRLTVL.

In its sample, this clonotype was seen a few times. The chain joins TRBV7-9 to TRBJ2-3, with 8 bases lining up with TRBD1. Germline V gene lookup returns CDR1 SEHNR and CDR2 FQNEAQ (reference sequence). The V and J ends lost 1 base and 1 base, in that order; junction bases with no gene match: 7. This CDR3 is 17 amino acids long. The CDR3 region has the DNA TGTGCCAGCAGCTTAGGGAGGACAGGGAGTCGCACAGATACGCAGTATTTT. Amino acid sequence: CASSLGRTGSRTDTQYF. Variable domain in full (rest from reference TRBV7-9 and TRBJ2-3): DTGVSQNPRHKITKRGQNVTFRCDPISEHNRLYWYRQTLGQGPEFLTYFQNEAQLEKSRLLSDRFSAERPKGSFSTLEIQRTEQGDSAMYLCASSLGRTGSRTDTQYFGPGTRLTVL.